This TCR beta chain was recorded in a study of blood T cell repertoires in COVID-19. Overall study: There were acute and convalescent COVID-19 samples, and they came from the United States, Italy and Spain. From T cells, B-cell-depleted T cells, or PBMCs came the material, which was cDNA or gDNA.

The CDR3 is 15 amino acids. Original analysis: Amplification with reference gene primers provided the estimates of nucleated cell counts. The method was immunoSEQ multiplex PCR; TCRdb's version includes in-frame clones alone and lacks a portion of them. That table is the source of V, J and clone size, and D and trimming were worked out from the DNA. The sample lists fewer than 500,000 clones; approximately 90% were seen once. The chain carries TRBV21-1 and TRBJ2-7; the DNA was not used to check the table's D call, TRBD2. TRBV21-1 is a documented pseudogene. The sample consisted of peripheral blood. This clonotype originated in a man aged 18-30 years with COVID-19, enrolled during active disease. This CDR3 is CASTKIGGSIYEQYF. The CDR3 DNA follows: TGTGCCAGCACAAAAATCGGGGGTTCTATCTACGAGCAGTACTTC.